The 29 T cell receptor beta chains below all came from one sample that was sequenced in a study of T cell repertoires in cytomegalovirus infection. No antigen has been identified for these receptors. TCRdb passed the reads through MiXCR, listing each CDR3 protein once. The sample includes roughly 130,000 distinct CDR3 sequences, 24% seen only once; the top ten take approximately 35%. Sequenced sample: PBMCs, sequenced either directly or after in vitro stimulation (not recorded which). The receptors shown here come from a human donor in good health (CMV status not recorded). Some clones in this sample may be carry-over from other donors' samples.

The table lists this clonotype with a few counts. The chain is built from TRBV5-1 and TRBJ1-5; possibly TRBD1 for D (6 bases). CDR1 SGHRS and CDR2 YFSETQ come from the germline V gene. The CDR3 loop spans 18 amino acids. With 0 bases removed from V and 0 bases from J, the gap between germline ends came to 16 bases. DNA for the CDR3: TGCGCCAGCAGCTTGGTCCCCCAGGGGTTTGATAGCAATCAGCCCCAGCATTTT. Encoded protein: CASSLVPQGFDSNQPQHF.

This clonotype was counted at least ten times. The V and J genes are TRBV29-1 and TRBJ2-1, with 7 bases lining up with TRBD2. The V and J ends lost 6 bases and 0 bases, in that order; junction bases with no gene match: 11. In germline, CDR1 is SQVTM, CDR2 ANQGSEA. The CDR3 runs 16 residues. The CDR3 here is CSVRTPLANSYNEQFF. The CDR3 nucleotides read TGCAGCGTCCGCACCCCACTAGCGAACTCCTACAATGAGCAGTTCTTC.

V gene TRBV29-1 combines with J gene TRBJ1-2; no reliable D call. The V gene's germline CDR1 is SQVTM and CDR2 ANQGSEA. V dropped 4 bases and J dropped 8 bases, with 17 bases sitting between them. The length of the CDR3 is 13 residues. Here the CDR3 DNA reads TGCAGCGTTGGGGGTTTAGCCCCGGAGGGCTACACCTTC. Protein product: CSVGGLAPEGYTF.

Only a few counts were recorded for this clonotype. The rearrangement uses TRBV7-2 and TRBJ2-3; no reliable D call. V lost 2 bases to trimming and J lost 3 bases, with 6 bases between them. The CDR3 runs 13 residues. CDR1 is SGHTA and CDR2 is FQGNSA in the germline V gene. The CDR3 loop reads CASSLSWTDTQYF. Here the CDR3 DNA reads TGTGCCAGCAGCTTATCATGGACAGATACGCAGTATTTT.

This clonotype was picked up many times. This chain connects TRBV7-3 to TRBJ2-2; 11 positions agree with TRBD2. After removal of 6 bases from V and 6 bases from J, the junction contained 6 bases not matched to a gene. The CDR3 has 15 residues. The germline V gene encodes CDR1 SGHTA and CDR2 FQGTGA. In DNA form, the CDR3 reads TGTGCCAGCAGAGGGGGACTAGCGGTCCCCGGGGAGCTGTTTTTT. It yields the protein CASRGGLAVPGELFF.

This clonotype was observed a handful of times. The J gene is TRBJ1-4, the V gene TRBV19, with D unclear. CDR1 is LNHDA and CDR2 is SQIVND in the germline V gene (reference sequence). The CDR3 spans 14 residues. V was clipped by 3 bases and J by 5 bases, with 10 bases between them. The chain's CDR3 is CASSIASRNEKLFF. As DNA, the CDR3 is TGTGCCAGTAGTATCGCCAGCCGCAATGAAAAACTGTTTTTT.

The chain joins TRBV7-3 to TRBJ1-2; D not certain. Trimming took off 5 bases at V and 2 bases at J, with 12 bases between the two ends. CDR1 and CDR2 from the germline V gene are SGHTA and FQGTGA. CDR3 length: 14 residues. CDR3 nucleotides: TGTGCCAGCAGCCCAACGGACCGAAACTATGGCTACACCTTC. It encodes CASSPTDRNYGYTF.

At least ten counts were recorded for this clonotype. As DNA, the CDR3 is TGTGCCAGCAGCTTAGTGGGTCAAGACTACGAGCAGTACTTC. It is translated as CASSLVGQDYEQYF. The V gene is TRBV7-9, the J gene TRBJ2-7; the D is unclear. This CDR3 is built from 14 residues. V was cut by 1 base and J by 3 bases, with 10 bases left in between. CDR1 and CDR2 (germline): SEHNR, FQNEAQ (reference sequence).

In its sample, this clonotype was seen a few times. This chain connects TRBV6-1 to TRBJ2-2; the D is unclear. Trimming pared 1 base from V and 11 bases from J, leaving 14 bases between. The germline gives CDR1 MNHNS, CDR2 SASEGT. This CDR3 is built from 14 residues. The CDR3 nucleotides are TGTGCCAGCAGTGAAGAAGCAATCCCGTCCGAGCTGTTTTTT. Protein sequence: CASSEEAIPSELFF.

This clonotype showed up many times. The rearrangement uses TRBV19 and TRBJ2-2; maybe TRBD1 (6 bases). V was clipped by 7 bases and J by 0 bases, with 18 bases between them. The CDR3 totals 17 residues. CDR1 is LNHDA and CDR2 is SQIVND in the germline V gene (reference sequence). Here the CDR3 DNA reads TGTGCCAGTAACTCGAGGTGGGGGCAGGCGAACACCGGGGAGCTGTTTTTT. Protein: CASNSRWGQANTGELFF. Variable domain in full (rest from reference TRBV19 and TRBJ2-2): DGGITQSPKYLFRKEGQNVTLSCEQNLNHDAMYWYRQDPGQGLRLIYYSQIVNDFQKGDIAEGYSVSREKKESFPLTVTSAQKNPTAFYLCASNSRWGQANTGELFFGEGSRLTVL.

This clonotype was recorded many times. The chain employs TRBV2 and TRBJ2-3, with D perhaps TRBD2 (5 bases). The V gene's germline CDR1 is SNHLY and CDR2 FYNNEI. Deletions cut 3 bases from V and 0 bases from J, with 13 bases between. The CDR3 has 16 amino acids. CDR3 protein: CASSDIPSSSTDTQYF. The CDR3 DNA follows: TGTGCCAGCAGTGATATTCCTAGCAGCAGCACAGATACGCAGTATTTT.

This clonotype was seen repeatedly, ten times or more. This chain joins TRBV7-9 and TRBJ1-3; the D gene is possibly TRBD1 (6 bases). Germline V gives CDR1 SEHNR, CDR2 FQNEAQ (reference sequence). This CDR3 spans 15 amino acids. The ends were cut back, 3 bases at V and 4 bases at J, with 13 bases in the middle. Here the CDR3 reads CASSFLQGGGNTIYF. The CDR3, as DNA: TGTGCCAGCAGCTTCTTACAGGGCGGGGGAAACACCATATATTTT.

This clonotype was counted only a few times. J is TRBJ2-7 and V is TRBV5-1; D not certain. This CDR3 contains 15 residues. Germline CDR1 is SGHRS and CDR2 is YFSETQ. V was clipped by 4 bases and J by 3 bases, with 17 bases between them. Written as DNA, the CDR3 is TGCGCCAGCAGCCCTGCGGTTTTGGGGAACTACGAGCAGTACTTC. Translated: CASSPAVLGNYEQYF.

This clonotype was seen ten or more times. This chain links TRBV5-6 with TRBJ2-1; 8 bases map to TRBD2. V lost 4 bases to trimming and J lost 2 bases; unmatched junction nucleotides: 2. CDR3 length: 14 residues. CDR1 is SGHDT and CDR2 is YYEEEE in the germline V gene. The DNA of the CDR3 is TGTGCCAGCAGCCCAGCGGGGGCCTACAATGAGCAGTTCTTC. This translates into CASSPAGAYNEQFF.

The chain employs TRBV4-3 and TRBJ1-1, with no clear D. Germline V CDR1 and CDR2: LGHNA, YSLEER. The CDR3 runs 13 residues. V lost 1 base, J lost 3 bases, and 6 bases lay in between. The CDR3: CASSQVADTEAFF. The CDR3, as DNA: TGCGCCAGCAGCCAAGTTGCGGACACTGAAGCTTTCTTT.

This clonotype showed up just a few times. The chain has TRBV15 and TRBJ2-7, with unresolved D. This CDR3 has 15 amino acids. V lost 1 base, J lost 0 bases, and 10 bases lay in between. Germline CDR1 reads LNHNV; CDR2 reads YYDKDF (reference sequence). CDR3 DNA sequence: TGTGCCACCAGCAGAGCCGATCTCAACTCCTACGAGCAGTACTTC. It codes for CATSRADLNSYEQYF.

This clonotype was counted only a few times. The rearrangement links TRBV20-1 to TRBJ1-2, with D uncertain. Trimming cost V 6 bases and J 5 bases, with 19 bases left between them. Germline-derived CDR1 and CDR2 are DFQATT and SNEGSKA (reference sequence). The CDR3 totals 14 residues. The DNA for the CDR3 is TGCAGTGCGGTCCAGGTAGAAGGACCGTATGGCTACACCTTC. This encodes CSAVQVEGPYGYTF.

V is TRBV11-3 and J is TRBJ2-1; D not certain. The CDR3 is made up of 15 amino acids. Trimming cost V 4 bases and J 9 bases, with 19 bases left between them. The V gene's germline CDR1 is SGHNT and CDR2 YENEEA. CDR3 sequence reads: CASSSPGIWRGEQFF. CDR3 nucleotide sequence: TGTGCCAGCAGCTCTCCAGGTATATGGCGTGGTGAGCAGTTCTTC.

At least ten counts were recorded for this clonotype. The V and J genes are TRBV7-2 and TRBJ1-6, with D hard to call. The length of the CDR3 is 15 residues. Germline values: CDR1 SGHTA, CDR2 FQGNSA. The V end lost 3 bases, the J end lost 9 bases, and 15 bases lay between the germline ends. DNA of the CDR3: TGTGCCAGCAGCTTCTCGATTAACCGCGGTTCACCCCTCCACTTT. Translating it yields CASSFSINRGSPLHF.

This clonotype has a count of ten or more. This chain connects TRBV4-1 to TRBJ1-1; no clear D. V gave up 0 bases and J gave up 4 bases, with 15 bases separating them. The germline V gene encodes CDR1 MGHRA and CDR2 YSYEKL. The CDR3 loop spans 16 amino acids. The CDR3 DNA follows: TGCGCCAGCAGCCAAGACTTCAAGTGGATGGTCACTGAAGCTTTCTTT. As protein: CASSQDFKWMVTEAFF.

V usage is TRBV15 and J usage is TRBJ1-2, with D tentatively TRBD1 (5 bases). The germline gives CDR1 LNHNV, CDR2 YYDKDF (reference sequence). The ends were cut back, 0 bases at V and 2 bases at J, with 16 bases in the middle. The CDR3 has 17 amino acids. The CDR3 DNA is TGTGCCACCAGCAGAGAACAGGTTGTGGACCAAAACTATGGCTACACCTTC. Translation gives CATSREQVVDQNYGYTF.

This chain links TRBV6-2 or TRBV6-3 with TRBJ2-3; a weak D match, TRBD2 (6 bases). Trimming left V 6 bases short and J 2 bases short, with 12 bases between. Germline lookup yields CDR1 MNHEY and CDR2 SVGEGT. The CDR3 is 14 amino acids. This CDR3 reads CASRPGLITDTQYF. The DNA of the CDR3 is TGTGCCAGCAGACCAGGACTAATCACAGATACGCAGTATTTT.

The chain combines TRBV19 with TRBJ1-5; 8 bases line up with TRBD1. CDR1 is LNHDA, CDR2 SQIVND, per germline (reference sequence). This CDR3 contains 15 residues. V dropped 3 bases and J dropped 7; count of bases not matched to a gene: 8. CDR3 protein: CASSIGDRSRQPQHF. The CDR3 nucleotides read TGTGCCAGTAGTATTGGGGACAGGAGTCGCCAGCCCCAGCATTTT.

This clonotype has more than one count but fewer than ten. The rearrangement joins TRBV7-6 to TRBJ2-3; possibly TRBD2 for D (5 bases). V lost 5 bases, J lost 0 bases, and 12 bases lay in between. Looked up from germline, CDR1 is SGHVS and CDR2 is FNYEAQ. There are 15 residues in the CDR3. The CDR3: CASSPGPGSTDTQYF. Written as DNA, the CDR3 is TGTGCCAGCAGCCCCGGGCCGGGGAGCACAGATACGCAGTATTTT.

J is TRBJ2-7 and V is TRBV7-2; no firm D call. The CDR3 consists of 13 residues. The germline V gene has CDR1 SGHTA and CDR2 FQGNSA. The V end lost 7 bases, the J end lost 1 base, and 11 bases lay between the germline ends. The DNA for the CDR3 is TGTGCCAGCACCTTGGGCGATTCCTACGAGCAGTACGTC. As protein: CASTLGDSYEQYV.

This clonotype was picked up many times. The rearrangement joins TRBV19 to TRBJ1-3; D not certain. With 2 bases removed from V and 0 bases from J, the gap between germline ends came to 8 bases. The CDR3 has 15 residues. CDR1 and CDR2 (germline): LNHDA, SQIVND (reference sequence). DNA for the CDR3: TGTGCCAGTAGTATAACGGGGAACTCTGGAAACACCATATATTTT. Translating gives CASSITGNSGNTIYF.

The chain is built from TRBV7-9 and TRBJ2-6; D gene unclear. This CDR3 region has 14 residues. Deletions cut 3 bases from V and 3 bases from J, with 6 bases between. Germline values: CDR1 SEHNR, CDR2 FQNEAQ (reference sequence). The CDR3 here is CASSFGGGANVLTF. CDR3 sequence (DNA): TGTGCCAGCAGCTTTGGTGGTGGGGCCAACGTCCTGACTTTC.

The chain carries TRBV6-2 or TRBV6-3 and TRBJ2-2; 14 nucleotides match TRBD2. The CDR3 is 18 residues long. The trim removed 5 bases at V and 3 bases at J, leaving 8 bases unmatched. Germline CDR1 is MNHEY and CDR2 is SVGEGT. The CDR3 region has the DNA TGTGCCAGCAGTACGGCGGGACTAGCGGGAGTAGACACCGGGGAGCTGTTTTTT. Protein: CASSTAGLAGVDTGELFF.

The gene calls are TRBV12-3 or TRBV12-4 and TRBJ2-3, with D perhaps matching TRBD2 (5 bases). The V gene lost 8 bases and the J gene lost 1 base, with 10 bases spanning the gap. The CDR3 is 13 amino acids. This CDR3 is CASGRTGTDTQYF. The DNA for the CDR3 is TGTGCCAGCGGACGGACTGGCACAGATACGCAGTATTTT.